The T cell receptor (beta chain) described here comes from a study of T cell responses to AZD1222 COVID-19 vaccine. The germline gives CDR1 SGHTA, CDR2 FQGTGA. CDR3 length: 14 residues. The V end was cut by 1 base, the J end by 5 bases, with 11 bases between. In regard to this clone: No antigen is known for it.

The study pooled second doses at about 4 or about 12 weeks. Profiling relied on immunoSEQ multiplex PCR, and the TCRdb table lists in-frame clones only, not all of them. Of 70,000 to 95,000 clones detected, around 87% appear once; the ten largest clones hold roughly 2.7%. General study points: At baseline, just 6 or 7 AZD1222 recipients tested seropositive. Recipients of two AZD1222 doses showed rising Spike-specific TCR breadth and depth. Along spike, vaccine-associated CD4 TCRs were found throughout, with dominance at 160-218 and 743-854.

The V call is TRBV7-3, the J call TRBJ1-2, with D hard to call. The material was peripheral blood, obtained 28 days after the second AZD1222 dose. This clonotype was obtained from an adult who received the AZD1222 COVID-19 vaccine. CDR3 sequence reads: CASSLIPSEYGYTF. CDR3 coding DNA: TGTGCCAGCAGCTTAATCCCTTCGGAGTATGGCTACACCTTC. The variable domain in full, with the rest retrieved from reference TRBV7-3 and TRBJ1-2, is GAGVSQTPSNKVTEKGKYVELRCDPISGHTALYWYRQSLGQGPEFLIYFQGTGAADDSGLPNDRFFAVRPEGSVSTLKIQRTERGDSAVYLCASSLIPSEYGYTFGSGTRLTVV.